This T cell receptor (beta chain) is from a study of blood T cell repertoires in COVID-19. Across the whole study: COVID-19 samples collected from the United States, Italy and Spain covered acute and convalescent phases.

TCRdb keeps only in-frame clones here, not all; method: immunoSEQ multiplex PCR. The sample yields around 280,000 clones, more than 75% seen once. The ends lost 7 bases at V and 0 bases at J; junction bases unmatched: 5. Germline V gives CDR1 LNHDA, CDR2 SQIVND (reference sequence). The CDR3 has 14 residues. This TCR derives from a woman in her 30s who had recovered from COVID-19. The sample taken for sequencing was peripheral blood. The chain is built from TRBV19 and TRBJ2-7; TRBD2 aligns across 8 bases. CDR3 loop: CASKASGSSYEQYF. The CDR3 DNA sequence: TGTGCCAGTAAAGCAAGCGGGAGCTCCTACGAGCAGTACTTC.